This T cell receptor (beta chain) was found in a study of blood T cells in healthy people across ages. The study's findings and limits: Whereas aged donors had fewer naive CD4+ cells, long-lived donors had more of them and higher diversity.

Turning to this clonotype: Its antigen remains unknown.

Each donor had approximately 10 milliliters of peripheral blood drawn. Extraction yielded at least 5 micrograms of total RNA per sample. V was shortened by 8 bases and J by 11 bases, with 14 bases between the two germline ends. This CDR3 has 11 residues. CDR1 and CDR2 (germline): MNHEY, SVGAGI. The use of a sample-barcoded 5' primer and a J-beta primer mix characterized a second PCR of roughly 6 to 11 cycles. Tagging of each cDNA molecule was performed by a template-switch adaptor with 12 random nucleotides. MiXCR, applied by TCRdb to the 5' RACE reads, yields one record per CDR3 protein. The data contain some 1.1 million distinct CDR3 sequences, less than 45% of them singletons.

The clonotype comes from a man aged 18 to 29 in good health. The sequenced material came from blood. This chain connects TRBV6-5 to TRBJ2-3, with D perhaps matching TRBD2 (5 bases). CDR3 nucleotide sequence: TGTGCCAGCTGGCGGGCGGACGTGCAGTATTTT. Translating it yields CASWRADVQYF.